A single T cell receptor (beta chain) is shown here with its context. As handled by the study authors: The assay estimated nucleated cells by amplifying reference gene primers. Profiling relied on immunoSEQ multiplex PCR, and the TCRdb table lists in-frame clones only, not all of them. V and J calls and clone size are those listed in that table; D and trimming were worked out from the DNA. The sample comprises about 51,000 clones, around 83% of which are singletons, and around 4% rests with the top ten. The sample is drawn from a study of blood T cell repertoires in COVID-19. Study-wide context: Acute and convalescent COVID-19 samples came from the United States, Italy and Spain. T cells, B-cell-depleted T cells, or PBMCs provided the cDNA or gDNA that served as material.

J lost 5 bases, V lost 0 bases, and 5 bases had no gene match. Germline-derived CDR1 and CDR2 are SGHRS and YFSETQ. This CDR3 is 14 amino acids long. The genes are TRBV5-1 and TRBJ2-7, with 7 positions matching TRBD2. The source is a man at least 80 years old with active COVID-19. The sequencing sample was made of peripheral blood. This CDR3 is CASSLGTSMNEQYF. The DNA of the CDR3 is TGCGCCAGCAGCTTGGGGACTAGTATGAACGAGCAGTACTTC.